A selection of T cell receptor beta chains follows, all from one sample in a study of spatial heterogeneity in lung cancer. TCRdb reanalysed the 5' RACE reads using MiXCR and keeps one entry per CDR3 protein. The table lists 9,500 to 11,000 distinct CDR3 sequences, over 4.5% of them singletons. Sequencing was performed on lung tumor tissue, taken at surgery. The origin of the receptors is a male donor with early-stage non-small cell lung cancer. Both conserved end residues are part of each CDR3. The D gene is left open where the match is weak. Size is stated for part of the rows, as once, few or many counts, or as a class when the clone is expanded.

>NA|TRBJ1-6|TRBV7-9|many
CASSLVGSSIEPLSSPLHF
TGTGCCAGCAGCTTAGTAGGCTCCTCCATAGAGCCCCTTAGTTCACCCCTCCACTTT
>NA|TRBJ2-3|TRBV11-2|NA
CASSLNPGPSPDTQYF
TGTGCCAGCAGCTTAAATCCGGGGCCCTCCCCCGATACGCAGTATTTT
>TRBD1|TRBJ1-5|TRBV12-3/TRBV12-4|many
CASSRQGSGNQPQHF
TGTGCCAGCAGCCGACAGGGAAGCGGCAATCAGCCCCAGCATTTT
>TRBD1|TRBJ1-4|TRBV28|medium-sized
CASSGGTGKNEKLFF
TGTGCCAGCAGTGGCGGGACAGGAAAAAATGAAAAACTGTTTTTT
>NA|TRBJ1-3|TRBV24-1|few
CATRTIMCAVSGNTIYF
TGTGCCACCAGAACAATAATGTGCGCAGTTTCTGGAAACACCATATATTTT
>NA|TRBJ1-2|TRBV7-3|many
CASSLNSRGPYGYTF
TGTGCCAGCAGCTTAAATTCCAGGGGCCCCTATGGCTACACCTTC
>NA|TRBJ2-5|TRBV6-1|many
CASIHSGETQYF
TGTGCCAGCATCCACTCTGGAGAGACCCAGTACTTC
>NA|TRBJ2-4|TRBV12-5|many
CASGITSVDLAKNIQYF
TGTGCTAGTGGCATAACAAGCGTAGACCTAGCCAAAAACATTCAGTACTTC
>NA|TRBJ1-1|TRBV20-1|many
CSARDRVNTEAFF
TGCAGTGCTAGAGACAGGGTGAACACTGAAGCTTTCTTT
>TRBD2|TRBJ2-3|TRBV20-1|many
CSARAFPGLAGHLSTDTQYF
TGCAGTGCTAGGGCATTTCCGGGACTAGCGGGCCACCTCAGCACAGATACGCAGTATTTT
>NA|TRBJ2-3|TRBV5-6|NA
CATSRGSLFTDTQYF
TGTGCCACCTCCCGGGGGAGCTTATTCACAGATACGCAGTATTTT
>NA|TRBJ2-1|TRBV28|few
CASSRLYQDSYNEQFF
TGTGCCAGCAGTCGCCTCTATCAGGACTCCTACAATGAGCAGTTCTTC
>NA|TRBJ1-2|TRBV7-9|many
CASSVIGDLNYGYTF
TGTGCCAGCAGCGTAATTGGGGACCTTAACTATGGCTACACCTTC
>NA|TRBJ1-4|TRBV20-1|many
CSARDPTVNEKLFF
TGCAGTGCTAGAGATCCGACAGTTAATGAAAAACTGTTTTTT
>NA|TRBJ1-2|TRBV7-2|NA
CASSLARPGGSYGYTF
TGTGCCAGCAGCTTAGCCCGCCCGGGGGGGAGCTATGGCTACACCTTC
>NA|TRBJ2-2|TRBV7-9|many
CASSLDSTGELFF
TGTGCCAGCAGCTTAGACTCCACCGGGGAGCTGTTTTTT
>NA|TRBJ1-1|TRBV7-9|many
CASSSAWGPMNTEAFF
TGTGCCAGCAGCTCGGCATGGGGGCCCATGAACACTGAAGCTTTCTTT
>TRBD2|TRBJ2-1|TRBV3-1|many
CASSPETSGSNEQFF
TGTGCCAGCAGCCCCGAGACTAGCGGGAGTAATGAGCAGTTCTTC